This TCR beta chain was documented in a study of blood T cell repertoires in COVID-19 (dated by TCRdb to the early 2020s). Concerning the study at large: The collaborator samples originated in the United States, Italy and Spain and spanned the acute and convalescent phases of COVID-19. The sample metadata nearly always contained a de-identified subject ID, COVID-19 status, age in years and sex. The material from the prospective study consisted of cDNA or gDNA derived from T cells, B-cell-depleted T cells, or PBMCs. The repertoires were made available in a free public database intended to serve as a resource for research on the immune response to SARS-CoV-2. Samples came from the ongoing ImmuneRACE study (first 160 participants) plus 1,254 subjects from 6 global collaborators. Deeply sampled blood TCRbeta repertoires from subjects exposed to, actively infected with, or recovered from COVID-19 were included in the dataset. Where HLA class I and class II types were available, the types were taken from metadata supplied by the sample provider, not from assay-based typing. The research as a whole found: How much clinical and demographic metadata was included differed by source and by participant, and the metadata was provided uncurated.

Each collaborating institution followed its own protocols to collect whole blood in K2EDTA tubes. For TCRbeta analysis, collaborator samples were shipped as frozen whole blood, as isolated PBMCs, or as DNA extracted from either sample type. In the case of this clone: Its antigen is still unknown. The sample holds no much larger clone one base away, and base qualities are not on file.

TCRbeta CDR3 regions were amplified from genomic DNA using the immunoSEQ Assay, a bias-controlled multiplex PCR. Regarding the original processing steps: Within the assay, amplification of reference gene primers was used to estimate how many nucleated cells each sample contained. Sequence reads were collapsed and filtered to measure the absolute abundance of every unique TCRbeta CDR3 rearrangement. For each sample, productive Simpson clonality was calculated as the square root of Simpson's diversity index across productive rearrangements. TCRdb's version of the immuneACCESS table is confined to in-frame rearrangements and falls short of the full clone set. An unresolved V gene accounts for under half of the shortfall where checked; the remainder is of unknown origin. D and trimming were read from the DNA, whereas the V and J calls and clone size are those reported in that table. In this sample the table shows 130,000 to 150,000 clones, approximately 88% of which occur a single time. Clones ranked in the top ten supply over 0.85% of the sample.

CDR1 and CDR2 are drawn from the germline V gene: SGHNT, YENEEA. V loses 3 bases at its end and J loses 5 bases; junction bases beyond the gene matches: 1. Inclusive of the bounding cysteine and phenylalanine, the CDR3 is 15 residues long. Here the CDR3 DNA is all that survives: 45 bases in frame from base 1. Input material: peripheral blood. This sequence was found in a woman aged 50 to 60 with acute or convalescent COVID-19. The rearrangement joined TRBV11-3 to TRBJ2-1; the junction holds 13 bases that match TRBD2. At the DNA level, the sequence is TGTGCCAGCAGCTTCGGACTAGCGGGGGACAATGAGCAGTTCTTC. It is translated as CASSFGLAGDNEQFF.